These T cell receptor beta chains were read from a single sample in a study of cytomegalovirus exposure and HLA in healthy donors. The method was immunoSEQ multiplex PCR; TCRdb's version includes in-frame clones alone and lacks a portion of them. Among 40,000 to 55,000 clones listed, around 70% were seen once. The specimen was PBMCs. The receptors come from a woman aged 50 to 65 in good health and CMV-seronegative. Both conserved end residues are part of each CDR3. The D gene is left open where the match is weak. Expanded clones get a size class; other rows say once, few or many, or leave the size out.

v_gene	d_gene	abundance	j_gene	CDR3aa	CDR3nt
TRBV25-1	TRBD1	NA	TRBJ2-7	CATSWDRGFVGAYEQYF	TGTGCCACCAGCTGGGACAGGGGTTTTGTAGGGGCCTACGAGCAGTACTTC
TRBV7-2	TRBD1	NA	TRBJ1-1	CASSFLTGGSEAFF	TGTGCCAGCAGCTTTTTGACAGGGGGGAGTGAAGCTTTCTTT
TRBV19	NA	NA	TRBJ1-1	CASSRRLGEGQPNTEAFF	TGTGCCAGTAGCCGCCGACTGGGCGAGGGACAACCGAACACTGAAGCTTTCTTT
TRBV5-1	TRBD2	NA	TRBJ2-7	CASSLGGLAGGEQYF	TGCGCCAGCAGCTTGGGGGGACTAGCGGGAGGTGAGCAGTACTTC
TRBV6-5	NA	NA	TRBJ2-2	CASSYSGHTGELFF	TGTGCCAGCAGTTACTCTGGGCACACCGGGGAGCTGTTTTTT
TRBV30	TRBD2	few	TRBJ2-3	CAWSAASGGAGDTQYF	TGTGCCTGGAGTGCGGCTAGCGGGGGGGCGGGGGATACGCAGTATTTT
TRBV2	TRBD1	NA	TRBJ2-7	CASSEVGTGIQEQYF	TGTGCCAGCAGTGAAGTCGGGACAGGGATACAAGAGCAGTACTTC
TRBV7-9	TRBD1	NA	TRBJ1-5	CASSLGDSFNQPQHF	TGTGCCAGCAGCTTAGGGGACAGTTTCAATCAGCCCCAGCATTTT
TRBV28	NA	NA	TRBJ1-6	CASSYRESPLHF	TGTGCCAGCAGTTACAGGGAATCACCCCTCCACTTT
TRBV10-3	NA	NA	TRBJ1-2	CAISEGGAGYTF	TGTGCCATCAGTGAGGGGGGGGCCGGCTACACCTTC
TRBV4-1	NA	NA	TRBJ2-5	CASSQTPGDPETQYF	TGCGCCAGCAGCCAAACTCCCGGGGATCCCGAGACCCAGTACTTC
TRBV14	NA	NA	TRBJ2-7	CASSSLDYYYEQYF	TGTGCCAGCAGCTCTCTGGACTATTACTACGAGCAGTACTTC
TRBV5-6	TRBD1	once	TRBJ1-6	CASSLGQGAHSPLHF	TGTGCCAGCAGCTTGGGCCAGGGGGCGCATTCACCCCTCCACTTT
TRBV7-3	NA	NA	TRBJ2-1	CASRSTGSSYNEQFF	TGTGCCAGCAGGTCTACAGGGAGCTCCTACAATGAGCAGTTCTTC
TRBV9	TRBD1	NA	TRBJ1-2	CASSVGDSPNYGYTF	TGTGCCAGCAGCGTAGGGGACAGCCCTAACTATGGCTACACCTTC
TRBV4-1	NA	NA	TRBJ1-5	CASSQESGAGQPQHF	TGCGCCAGCAGCCAAGAGTCAGGTGCCGGCCAGCCCCAGCATTTT
TRBV7-3	TRBD2	few	TRBJ2-1	CASSQGLAGLNEQFF	TGTGCCAGCAGCCAGGGACTAGCGGGCCTTAATGAGCAGTTCTTC
TRBV15	NA	NA	TRBJ1-1	CATSPRDIVAEAFF	TGTGCCACCAGCCCTCGGGACATAGTCGCTGAAGCTTTCTTT
TRBV4-3	NA	NA	TRBJ1-3	CASSQDFGVSGNTIYF	TGCGCCAGCAGCCAAGATTTCGGAGTGTCTGGAAACACCATATATTTT
TRBV5-6	NA	NA	TRBJ2-7	CASSNNPFSQYF	TGTGCCAGCAGCAATAACCCCTTTAGTCAGTACTTC